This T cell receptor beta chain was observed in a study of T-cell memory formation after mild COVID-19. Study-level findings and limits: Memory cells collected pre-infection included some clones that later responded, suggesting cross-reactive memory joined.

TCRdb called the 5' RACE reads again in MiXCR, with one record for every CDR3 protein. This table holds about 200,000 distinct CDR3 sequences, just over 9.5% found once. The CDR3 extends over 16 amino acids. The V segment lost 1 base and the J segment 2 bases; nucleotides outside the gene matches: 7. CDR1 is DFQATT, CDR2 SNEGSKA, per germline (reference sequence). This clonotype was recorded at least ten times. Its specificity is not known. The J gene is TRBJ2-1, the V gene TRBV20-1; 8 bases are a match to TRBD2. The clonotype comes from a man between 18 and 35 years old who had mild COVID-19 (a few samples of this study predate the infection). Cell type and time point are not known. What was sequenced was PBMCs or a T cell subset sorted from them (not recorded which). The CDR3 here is CSARAREGFPYNEQFF. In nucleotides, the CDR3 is TGCAGTGCTAGAGCTCGGGAGGGGTTCCCCTACAATGAGCAGTTCTTC.